Below, one T cell receptor (beta chain) is given with its context. The DNA is omitted, as the CDR3 cannot be located on it reliably, and the CDR3 follows TCRdb's listing. Data came from immunoSEQ multiplex PCR; TCRdb stores just in-frame clones and leaves some out. The table includes approximately 250,000 clones, roughly nine tenths detected once. These data originate in a study of blood T cell repertoires in COVID-19. In the study overall: The cDNA or gDNA used as material had been derived from T cells, B-cell-depleted T cells, or PBMCs.

What was sequenced was peripheral blood. The clonotype was recovered from a man between 18 and 29 years old with active or convalescent COVID-19.

The CDR3 loop reads CASSSSTGYTF. This chain connects TRBV12-3 or TRBV12-4 to TRBJ1-2; the table calls TRBD1, which could not be checked here. The CDR3 has 11 amino acids, counting both end residues.